These 25 T cell receptor beta chains came from one sample sequenced in a study of T cells in Graves' hyperthyroidism and ophthalmopathy. RNA transcripts provided the source from which TCR beta CDR3 regions were amplified. The TCR CDR3 first-round RT-PCR relied on the HTBI primer set. A single record per CDR3 protein comes from TCRdb applying MiXCR to the multiplex PCR reads. The sample has about 350,000 distinct CDR3 sequences, about 20% seen once; the top ten hold 3% to 4.5%. The sequenced sample consisted of blood. These TCRs come from a young woman with Graves' hyperthyroidism.

The gene calls are TRBV12-3 or TRBV12-4 and TRBJ2-5; TRBD2 matches at 7 bases. Germline trimming cut 5 bases from V and 4 bases from J; bases unmatched to any gene: 7. This CDR3 spans 14 amino acids. The CDR3 DNA is TGTGCCAGCAGTCCTTGGCGGGAGAGAGAGACCCAGTACTTC. Its protein product is CASSPWRERETQYF.

The sample holds many counts of this clonotype. The chain combines TRBV10-1 with TRBJ2-1; D could derive from TRBD1 or TRBD2 (5 bases each). This CDR3 has 20 residues. Trimming shortened V by 0 bases and J by 4 bases, and 25 bases separated the two germline ends. From germline, CDR1 is WNHNN and CDR2 SYGVQD (reference sequence). The CDR3 DNA sequence: TGCGCCAGCAGTGAGTCGGTGACGGTGTGGGACCCGCTTCGGTACAATGAGCAGTTCTTC. Residues: CASSESVTVWDPLRYNEQFF.

This clonotype was counted at least ten times. A much more abundant neighbour one base away suggests this may be a read error. The rearrangement links TRBV6-5 to TRBJ2-4; tentative D call: TRBD1 (6 bases). In germline, CDR1 is MNHEY, CDR2 SVGAGI. The CDR3 runs 14 residues. The CDR3, as DNA: TGTGCCAGCAGTTATGTTGGGGACACTAACATTAAGTACTTC. This encodes CASSYVGDTNIKYF.

In its sample, this clonotype was seen many times. The genes are TRBV19 and TRBJ1-1, with D possibly matching TRBD1 (5 bases). The CDR3 is 16 amino acids. Per germline, CDR1 LNHDA and CDR2 SQIVND (reference sequence). The V end was cut by 3 bases, the J end by 1 base, with 15 bases between. The CDR3 sequence is CASSILVGRANTEAFF. CDR3 DNA sequence: TGTGCCAGTAGTATCCTGGTGGGCAGGGCGAACACTGAAGCTTTCTTT.

Notes on this clonotype: Relative to the germline gene, one junction end is altered; a read error may explain this. This chain links TRBV29-1 with TRBJ2-7; unclear D gene. The CDR3 spans 14 residues. Germline lookup yields CDR1 SQVTM and CDR2 ANQGSEA. The CDR3 loop reads CSVALPMTQYDQYF. The CDR3 DNA reads as TGCAGCGTGGCCCTCCCCATGACACAATACGATCAGTACTTC.

This clonotype showed up just a few times. Just one base apart from a much larger clone, this may be a read error. Since no conserved phenylalanine or tryptophan closes the CDR3, a read error is the likely cause. V and J are TRBV5-1 and TRBJ1-1; D possibly corresponds to TRBD1 (6 bases). V shed 4 bases and J shed 5 bases, with 9 bases lying between them. The CDR3 length is 12 residues. Germline loops: CDR1 SGHRS, CDR2 YFSETQ. The CDR3 is CASSEQGTEAFS. The CDR3 DNA sequence: TGCGCCAGCAGCGAACAGGGTACTGAAGCTTTCTCT.

This clonotype was detected only a few times. The chain recombines TRBV5-1 with TRBJ2-5, with D unclear. Germline CDR1 SGHRS, CDR2 YFSETQ. There are 15 residues in the CDR3. V was trimmed by 2 bases and J by 4 bases, leaving 15 bases between them. CDR3 protein: CASSFDSSMRETQYF. The CDR3 bases are TGCGCCAGCAGCTTCGACTCAAGCATGCGAGAGACCCAGTACTTC.

CDR3 loop: CATSDPDQPQHF. CDR3 DNA sequence: TGTGCCACCAGTGACCCCGATCAGCCCCAGCATTTT. The rearrangement uses TRBV24-1 and TRBJ1-5, with D unresolved. Per germline, CDR1 KGHDR and CDR2 SFDVKD. This CDR3 is 12 amino acids long. Trimming shortened V by 4 bases and J by 5 bases, and 5 bases separated the two germline ends.

This clonotype appeared many times. The chain joins TRBV4-1 to TRBJ1-3; tentatively, D is TRBD1 (6 bases). CDR3 length: 15 residues. Trimming pared 2 bases from V and 4 bases from J, leaving 12 bases between. In germline, CDR1 is MGHRA, CDR2 YSYEKL. The CDR3 loop is CASSQPDRPGNTIYF. The DNA for the CDR3 is TGCGCCAGCAGCCAACCTGACAGGCCAGGAAACACCATATATTTT.

The V and J genes are TRBV28 and TRBJ2-7, with TRBD1 matching 8 bases. Trimming cost V 5 bases and J 2 bases; bases outside gene matches: 5. The germline gives CDR1 MDHEN, CDR2 SYDVKM. CDR3 length equals 14 residues. In DNA, the CDR3 is TGTGCCAGCAGTCCGACAGGGGACCCCTACGAGCAGTACTTC. Translating gives CASSPTGDPYEQYF.

Many counts were recorded for this clonotype. The chain joins TRBV10-3 to TRBJ2-7, with D possibly matching TRBD1 (5 bases). V lost 0 bases and J 12 bases, leaving 12 bases between the germline ends. CDR1 ENHRY and CDR2 SYGVKD come from the germline V gene. The CDR3 sequence is 12 residues long. This CDR3 reads CAISESTRARYF. The CDR3 DNA reads as TGTGCCATCAGTGAGTCGACCAGGGCAAGGTACTTC.

This clonotype was found many times. The chain recombines TRBV6-1 with TRBJ2-6; D gene ambiguous. The ends were cut back, 5 bases at V and 0 bases at J, with 8 bases in the middle. From germline, CDR1 is MNHNS and CDR2 SASEGT. The CDR3 length is 15 residues. CDR3 in amino acids: CASSPNGSGANVLTF. The CDR3 DNA reads as TGTGCCAGCAGTCCAAACGGCTCTGGGGCCAACGTCCTGACTTTC.

The V gene is TRBV4-1, the J gene TRBJ2-5; 7 bases agree with TRBD2. This CDR3 has 12 residues. The junction had 6 bases not matched to a gene; V was cut back by 5 bases and J by 9 bases. CDR1 is MGHRA, CDR2 YSYEKL, per germline. The CDR3 protein is CASSSPRGAQYF. DNA of the CDR3: TGCGCCAGCAGCTCACCCCGGGGGGCCCAGTACTTC.

The sample holds a few counts of this clonotype. This chain links TRBV28 with TRBJ2-2; the D gene is possibly TRBD1 (6 bases). The CDR3 is 15 residues long. Germline V gives CDR1 MDHEN, CDR2 SYDVKM. The germline V and J ends were trimmed by 7 bases and 5 bases, with 17 bases remaining between them. CDR3 loop: CASNYRTQGTGELFF. The CDR3 DNA follows: TGTGCCAGCAATTACAGGACCCAGGGGACCGGGGAGCTGTTTTTT.

The sample holds many counts of this clonotype. The rearrangement links TRBV12-3 or TRBV12-4 to TRBJ1-2; D not certain. CDR3 length equals 13 residues. V was shortened by 7 bases and J by 4 bases, with 13 bases between the two germline ends. CDR3 nucleotide sequence: TGTGCCAGCACGGGCGAGGCTTTCTATGGCTACACCTTC. Protein: CASTGEAFYGYTF.

This clonotype was seen at least ten times. The rearrangement joins TRBV6-1 to TRBJ2-2, with D hard to call. V lost 4 bases and J 0 bases, leaving 6 bases between the germline ends. CDR3 length: 14 residues. The V gene's germline CDR1 is MNHNS and CDR2 SASEGT. CDR3 nucleotides: TGTGCCAGCAGTGTTATGACGAACACCGGGGAGCTGTTTTTT. Protein sequence: CASSVMTNTGELFF.

This chain uses TRBV19 with TRBJ2-2; no clear D. Between the trimmed V and J ends, which lost 5 bases and 5 bases, there was a span of 6 bases. The CDR3 runs 12 residues. Germline CDR1 and CDR2: LNHDA and SQIVND (reference sequence). CDR3 residues: CASSFQTGELFF. The CDR3 DNA reads as TGTGCCAGTAGTTTCCAGACCGGGGAGCTGTTTTTT.

This clonotype occurred many times. As DNA, the CDR3 is TGCAGCGTCCAAGCTGACGGTGGCTATGGCTACACCTTC. Translation gives CSVQADGGYGYTF. This chain uses TRBV29-1 with TRBJ1-2; D call uncertain. The ends were cut back, 6 bases at V and 4 bases at J, with 15 bases in the middle. Germline V CDR1 and CDR2: SQVTM, ANQGSEA. There are 13 residues in the CDR3.

There are a few counts of this clonotype. The V call is TRBV4-1, the J call TRBJ1-5; 7 bases line up with TRBD1. The germline gives CDR1 MGHRA, CDR2 YSYEKL. The CDR3 runs 15 residues. The V gene end was trimmed by 5 bases and the J gene end by 2 bases; junction bases not matched to a gene: 6. DNA of the CDR3: TGCGCCAGCAGCTCCCCCGGGACAGGCAATCAGCCCCAGCATTTT. The encoded protein is CASSSPGTGNQPQHF.

This clonotype came up many times. This rearrangement joins TRBV12-5 to TRBJ2-7; D gene ambiguous. Between the trimmed V and J ends, which lost 6 bases and 6 bases, there was a span of 9 bases. The CDR3 has 11 residues. CDR1 is LGHNT, CDR2 FRNRAP, per germline. Here the CDR3 DNA reads TGTGCTAGTGGGAAGCCCTGCGAGCAGTACTTC. Translation gives CASGKPCEQYF.

J is TRBJ1-2 and V is TRBV12-3 or TRBV12-4, with no clear D. V dropped 7 bases and J dropped 4 bases, with 7 bases sitting between them. This CDR3 spans 11 amino acids. CDR3: CASILIYGYTF. In DNA form, the CDR3 reads TGTGCCAGCATACTTATCTATGGCTACACCTTC.

This chain links TRBV2 with TRBJ2-7; 10 nucleotides agree with TRBD1. The V gene's germline CDR1 is SNHLY and CDR2 FYNNEI. The CDR3 loop spans 16 amino acids. Germline trimming cut 3 bases from V and 3 bases from J; bases unmatched to any gene: 8. The CDR3 DNA reads TGTGCCAGCAGTGACGGGGTGAGGACAGGGGGCTACGAGCAGTACTTC. Protein: CASSDGVRTGGYEQYF.

There are many counts of this clonotype. The chain carries TRBV30 and TRBJ2-5; TRBD2 might be the D (6 bases). V was clipped by 1 base and J by 1 base, with 7 bases between them. This CDR3 has 13 amino acids. Looked up from germline, CDR1 is GTSNPN and CDR2 is SVGIG (reference sequence). The DNA of the CDR3 is TGTGCCTGGAGTGGGGACTTCCAAGAGACCCAGTACTTC. Its translation: CAWSGDFQETQYF.

This clonotype was observed many times. This CDR3 is CASTRDGTTYEQYF. The CDR3 nucleotides read TGTGCCAGCACGAGGGACGGTACTACCTACGAGCAGTACTTC. This chain uses TRBV2 with TRBJ2-7; D might be TRBD1 or TRBD2, each matching 5 bases. Trimming left V 7 bases short and J 2 bases short, with 15 bases between. CDR3 size: 14 residues. Germline V gene sequence: CDR1 SNHLY, CDR2 FYNNEI.

Ten or more counts support this clonotype. The J gene is TRBJ2-5, the V gene TRBV4-1; possibly TRBD2 for D (5 bases). The ends were cut back, 4 bases at V and 5 bases at J, with 14 bases in the middle. The CDR3 runs 14 residues. Germline V gives CDR1 MGHRA, CDR2 YSYEKL. CDR3 nucleotides: TGCGCCAGCAGCCCATCGAGGTGGGAGGAGACCCAGTACTTC. Protein: CASSPSRWEETQYF.